This T cell receptor beta chain was retrieved from a study of blood T cell repertoires in COVID-19 (dated by TCRdb to 2020 to 2022). Regarding the study in general: Collaborator samples came from the United States, Italy and Spain and covered acute and convalescent phases of COVID-19. Samples were obtained from the ongoing ImmuneRACE study (first 160 participants) and from some 1,300 subjects provided by 6 global collaborators. Deeply sampled blood TCRbeta repertoires from subjects exposed to, actively infected with, or recovered from COVID-19 were included in the dataset. Where available, HLA class I and class II types were taken from metadata supplied by the sample provider and were not determined by assay-based typing. The prospective study material was composed of cDNA or gDNA derived from T cells, B-cell-depleted T cells, or PBMCs. A freely available public database, intended as a resource for researchers studying the immune response to SARS-CoV-2, is where the repertoires were released. A de-identified subject ID, COVID-19 status, age in years and sex were almost always included in the sample metadata. Overall results and qualifications from the work: Clinical and demographic metadata were provided uncurated, with the amount varying by source and participant.

Regarding this clone: It lacks a known antigen. Base quality data are lacking; no much larger clone is found one base away.

TCRbeta CDR3 regions were amplified from genomic DNA using the immunoSEQ Assay, a bias-controlled multiplex PCR. In the paper's pipeline: Nucleated cell counts per sample were estimated from amplification of reference gene primers within the assay. To quantify the absolute abundance of each unique TCRbeta CDR3 rearrangement, sequence reads were collapsed and filtered. For each sample, productive Simpson clonality was calculated by taking the square root of Simpson's diversity index across productive rearrangements. Sourced from immuneACCESS, this table was stored by TCRdb with only in-frame sequences that have V and J called. A share of the clones is absent; for the studies checked, an unresolved V gene accounts for under half, and the remainder has no known explanation. That table supplies the V and J calls and clone size; D and trimming were determined from the DNA. This sample gives more than 250,000 clones in total; roughly 88% of them show up just once. Roughly 2.2% of the sample is in the top ten clones.

Sequences MNHEY (CDR1) and SVGAGI (CDR2) are obtained from the germline V gene. The germline V and J ends show losses of 6 bases and 3 bases respectively, and no gene match explains 7 bases of the junction. The cysteine opens and the phenylalanine closes a CDR3 of 15 amino acids. The entry retains the CDR3 DNA only, 45 bases that are in frame from base 1. Enrolling through a virtual design, the prospective study's participants ranged in age from about 18 to 89 years and lived across 24 United States geographic areas. In the prospective study, participants were assigned to cohorts based on the clinical history participants reported in a screening survey and a study questionnaire. For ImmuneRACE Cohort 3, a participant was defined as recovered based on two consecutive negative NP/OP PCR tests, clearance by a healthcare professional, or resolution of symptoms. Mobile phlebotomists in the prospective study collected whole blood, serum and a nasopharyngeal or oropharyngeal swab from every participant. Additional blood draws and questionnaires over an approximately two-month period could optionally be provided by prospective study participants. Prospective study blood samples were shipped either frozen or at room temperature before DNA extraction.

The specimen sequenced was PBMCs or T cells enriched from blood (not recorded which). The TCR originated in a man aged 30 to 39 who had recovered from COVID-19. The sequence joins TRBV6-5 to TRBJ1-1; TRBD1 aligns with 10 central bases. CDR3 sequence: CASRRTGTGDTEAFF. The nucleotides read TGTGCCAGCAGGCGAACCGGGACAGGGGACACTGAAGCTTTCTTT.